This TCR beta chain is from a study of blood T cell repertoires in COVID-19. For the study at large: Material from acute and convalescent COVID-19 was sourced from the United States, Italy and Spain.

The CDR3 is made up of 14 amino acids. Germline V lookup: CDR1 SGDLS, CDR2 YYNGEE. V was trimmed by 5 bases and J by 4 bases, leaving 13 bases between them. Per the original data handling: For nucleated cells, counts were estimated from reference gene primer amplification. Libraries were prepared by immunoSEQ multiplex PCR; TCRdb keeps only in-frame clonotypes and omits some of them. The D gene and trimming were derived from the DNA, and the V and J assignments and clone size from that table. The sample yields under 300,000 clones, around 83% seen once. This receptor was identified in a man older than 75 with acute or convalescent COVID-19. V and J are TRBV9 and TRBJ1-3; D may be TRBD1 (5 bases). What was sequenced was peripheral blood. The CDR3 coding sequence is TGTGCCAGCAGTCCCACGGGGGGGGGAAACACCATATATTTT. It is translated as CASSPTGGGNTIYF.